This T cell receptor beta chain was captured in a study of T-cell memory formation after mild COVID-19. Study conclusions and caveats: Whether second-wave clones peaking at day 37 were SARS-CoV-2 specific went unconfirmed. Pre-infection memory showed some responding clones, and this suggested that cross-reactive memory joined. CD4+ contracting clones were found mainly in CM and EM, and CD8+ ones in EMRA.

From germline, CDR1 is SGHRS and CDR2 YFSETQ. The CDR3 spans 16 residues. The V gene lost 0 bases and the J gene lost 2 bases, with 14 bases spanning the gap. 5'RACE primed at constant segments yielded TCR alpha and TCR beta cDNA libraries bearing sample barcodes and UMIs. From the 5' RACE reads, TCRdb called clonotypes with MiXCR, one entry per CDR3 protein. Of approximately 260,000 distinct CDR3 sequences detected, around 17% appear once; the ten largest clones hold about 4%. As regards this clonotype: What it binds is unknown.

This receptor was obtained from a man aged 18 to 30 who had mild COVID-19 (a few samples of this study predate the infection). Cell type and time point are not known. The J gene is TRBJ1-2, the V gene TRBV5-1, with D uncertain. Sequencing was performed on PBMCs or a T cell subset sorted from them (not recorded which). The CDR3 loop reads CASSLESWGSNYGYTF. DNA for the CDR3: TGCGCCAGCAGCTTGGAATCTTGGGGTTCGAACTATGGCTACACCTTC. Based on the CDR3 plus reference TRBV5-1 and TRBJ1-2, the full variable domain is KAGVTQTPRYLIKTRGQQVTLSCSPISGHRSVSWYQQTPGQGLQFLFEYFSETQRNKGNFPGRFSGRQFSNSRSEMNVSTLELGDSALYLCASSLESWGSNYGYTFGSGTRLTVV.